This TCR beta chain was profiled in a study of blood T cell repertoires in COVID-19. At the level of the study: PBMCs, B-cell-depleted T cells, or T cells provided the cDNA or gDNA that made up the material.

The CDR3 runs 15 residues. V was pared by 2 bases and J by 4 bases, with 8 bases of the junction left unmatched. Germline CDR1 reads SGHNT; CDR2 reads YYREEE (reference sequence). Individuals aged roughly 18 to 95 years were recruited from 24 US areas. The study assigned cohorts using participant-reported clinical history. Clones were read by immunoSEQ multiplex PCR, and TCRdb kept only the in-frame ones, dropping some. The table has about 370,000 clones, roughly 90% seen once. The source is a woman aged 30 to 39 who had recovered from COVID-19. The sequencing input was PBMCs or T cells enriched from blood (not recorded which). The chain joins TRBV5-4 to TRBJ1-2; 7 nucleotides align to TRBD1. The CDR3 region has the DNA TGTGCCAGCAGCTTTCCGAGACAGGGAAGCTATGGCTACACCTTC. It is translated as CASSFPRQGSYGYTF. Based on the CDR3 plus reference TRBV5-4 and TRBJ1-2, the full variable domain is ETGVTQSPTHLIKTRGQQVTLRCSSQSGHNTVSWYQQALGQGPQFIFQYYREEENGRGNFPPRFSGLQFPNYSSELNVNALELDDSALYLCASSFPRQGSYGYTFGSGTRLTVV.